This TCR beta chain is from a study of T cell responses to AZD1222 COVID-19 vaccine. The germline V gene encodes CDR1 KGHSH and CDR2 LQKENI. V was shortened by 3 bases and J by 7 bases, with 11 bases between the two germline ends. The CDR3 consists of 13 residues. Points on this clone: The antigen remains undetermined.

The method was immunoSEQ multiplex PCR; TCRdb's version includes in-frame clones alone and lacks a portion of them. There are approximately 120,000 clones in the sample; 88% occur only once, and 17% lies in the top ten. General study points: Only after the peak T cell response were repertoires sampled. Only a handful of AZD1222 recipients, several in all, had baseline seropositivity.

This chain joins TRBV18 and TRBJ2-3, with TRBD2 as a possible D gene (6 bases). The sequence came from an adult in good health. Here the sequenced sample was peripheral blood, taken on day 0 of AZD1222 vaccination. Written as DNA, the CDR3 is TGTGCCAGCTCACCCGGGACTCAGAATACGCAGTATTTT. Translation: CASSPGTQNTQYF. The full variable domain, completed using reference TRBV18 and TRBJ2-3, is NAGVMQNPRHLVRRRGQEARLRCSPMKGHSHVYWYRQLPEEGLKFMVYLQKENIIDESGMPKERFSAEFPKEGPSILRIQQVVRGDSAAYFCASSPGTQNTQYFGPGTRLTVL.